These 8 T cell receptor beta chains came from one sample sequenced in a study of T cells in women clearing cervical HPV infection. Generated by immunoSEQ multiplex PCR, the TCRdb table keeps only in-frame clones and is missing some. Seen in this sample are under 20,000 clones; the ten most common clones hold roughly 3%. Input material: blood buffy coat. The receptors were gathered from a woman between 18 and 69 years old with a cervical HPV16 infection that either progressed to CIN3+ or cleared (not recorded which).

A note on this clone: The read stops 3 residues short of the end of the CDR3; the missing end is completed from the germline J gene. The V gene is TRBV2, the J gene TRBJ2-5, with D perhaps matching TRBD2 (5 bases). CDR3 length equals 12 residues. V was pared by 6 bases and J by 3 bases, with 8 bases between. CDR1 is SNHLY and CDR2 is FYNNEI in the germline V gene. The CDR3 bases that were read are TGTGCCAGCAGGCAGGAGGAAGAGACC. This translates into CASRQEEET. The CDR3 in its entirety is CASRQEEETQYF.

As for this clone: The CDR3 goes on 3 residues after the read ends, and that part is filled in from the germline J gene. The chain uses TRBV2 and TRBJ1-4; 10 positions agree with TRBD1. This CDR3 region has 19 residues. Germline-derived CDR1 and CDR2 are SNHLY and FYNNEI. V lost 5 bases to trimming and J lost 7 bases; unmatched junction nucleotides: 19. The sequenced CDR3 bases are TGTGCCAGCAGTCGGGAGCTGGGACAGGGGAAAATAACTGGTGAAAAA. Protein product: CASSRELGQGKITGEK. The whole CDR3 sequence reads CASSRELGQGKITGEKLFF.

As regards this clone: The CDR3 end falls 3 residues outside the read, so it is completed with the germline J gene. The J gene is TRBJ1-2, the V gene TRBV5-1; 7 bases are a match to TRBD1. CDR1 is SGHRS and CDR2 is YFSETQ in the germline V gene. The CDR3 is made up of 15 amino acids. Trimming removed 7 bases from V and 7 bases from J; junction bases left unmatched: 16. CDR3 sequence: CASADSRAGGGGYTF. CDR3 DNA, as far as it was read: TGCGCCAGCGCCGACTCGAGGGCAGGGGGAGGTGGC.

Of note for this clone: The CDR3 is cut off 3 residues early in the read; its end comes from the germline J gene. V usage is TRBV18 and J usage is TRBJ2-1; 7 bases map to TRBD1. Germline V gene data show CDR1 as KGHSH and CDR2 as LQKENI. The ends lost 2 bases at V and 4 bases at J; junction bases unmatched: 5. This CDR3 has 15 amino acids. CDR3 bases read: TGTGCCAGCTCACCAGTCCGGGACAGATACAATGAG. Translated: CASSPVRDRYNE. The whole CDR3 sequence reads CASSPVRDRYNEQFF.

Concerning this clone itself: Sequencing ends 3 residues short of the CDR3 end; the germline J gene provides the rest. V and J are TRBV7-9 and TRBJ1-6; 10 bases fit TRBD1. Germline V gives CDR1 SEHNR, CDR2 FQNEAQ (reference sequence). Trimming took 4 bases from V and 4 from J; bases not matched to a gene: 1. This CDR3 is built from 15 residues. The sequenced part of the CDR3 DNA is TGTGCCAGCAGCTGGACAGGGGGTTATAATTCACCC. It translates to CASSWTGGYNSP. The CDR3 in full is CASSWTGGYNSPLHF.

By frequency, this clone is medium-sized. Coverage ceases 3 residues before the CDR3 finishes, and the germline J gene fills in the end. V is TRBV29-1 and J is TRBJ1-2, with TRBD1 identical over 8 bases. CDR1 and CDR2 (germline): SQVTM, ANQGSEA. V lost 5 bases, J lost 3 bases, and 8 bases stayed unmatched. The CDR3 spans 14 residues. The CDR3 sequence: CSVSLTGAYYGYTF. The part of the CDR3 DNA that was read is TGCAGCGTTTCCCTGACAGGGGCCTACTATGGC.

A word on this clone: The read finishes 3 residues shy of the CDR3 end, and the germline J gene is used to complete it. The chain couples TRBV29-1 to TRBJ2-1; possible D gene TRBD2, 6 bases. Per germline, CDR1 SQVTM and CDR2 ANQGSEA. The CDR3 has 12 amino acids. Trimming cost V 4 bases and J 8 bases, with 12 bases left between them. The sequenced part of the CDR3 DNA is TGCAGCGTTGGCGGGGACTTCGATGAG. Translating it yields CSVGGDFDE. The whole CDR3 region reads CSVGGDFDEQFF.

As concerns this clone: The read stops 3 residues short of the end of the CDR3; the missing end is completed from the germline J gene. The chain carries TRBV20-1 and TRBJ2-1, with TRBD2 matching over 7 bases. V lost 0 bases and J lost 5; bases outside the gene matches: 4. Looked up from germline, CDR1 is DFQATT and CDR2 is SNEGSKA (reference sequence). This CDR3 has 14 residues. The CDR3 spells CSAREPRGDNEQFF. CDR3 DNA, as far as it was read: TGCAGTGCTAGAGAGCCCCGGGGGGACAATGAG.